The rows below give T cell receptor beta chains drawn from one sample of a study of blood T cell repertoires in COVID-19. Some clones are missing from TCRdb's copy, which holds only in-frame ones; the method was immunoSEQ multiplex PCR. The sample records 100,000 to 150,000 clones, about four fifths being singletons. The specimen was peripheral blood. The source of these receptors is a man between 60 and 70 years old with acute or convalescent COVID-19. Both conserved end residues are part of each CDR3. Each record gives: D gene, J gene, V gene, CDR3 length, CDR3 protein. A D gene is named only where the DNA matches it firmly.

>TRBD2|TRBJ2-7|TRBV5-1|13
CASSFGLVAEQYF
>-|TRBJ1-1|TRBV11-2|16
CASSSITTGLNTEAFF
>-|TRBJ1-3|TRBV4-2|16
CASSQDFGNSGNTIYF
>-|TRBJ1-6|TRBV27|11
CASSSNSPLHF
>-|TRBJ1-2|TRBV14|15
CASSQIGALSYGYTF
>-|TRBJ1-1|TRBV6-5|14
CASSYGGQNTEAFF
>TRBD1|TRBJ2-2|TRBV5-8|18
CASSPRTGALLGTGELFF
>-|TRBJ1-1|TRBV7-8|16
CASSLISGSRDTEAFF
>-|TRBJ1-6|TRBV9|14
CATSIGQTNSPLHF
>TRBD1|TRBJ1-2|TRBV7-8|14
CASTILQGPYGYTF